This is a list of T cell receptor beta chains from one sample in a study of cytotoxic CD8 clonotypes in ibrutinib-treated CLL. Sequencing used immunoSEQ multiplex PCR; TCRdb keeps in-frame clones, though not all of them. Of over 100,000 clones detected, 55% to 75% appear once; the ten largest clones hold 37%. The sample in question was PBMCs, obtained after 24 months of ibrutinib treatment. The origin of the receptors is a human donor with chronic lymphocytic leukemia. The CDR3 runs from the conserved cysteine through the conserved F or W. D genes are given only for firm matches. For some rows the clone size is stated as once, few or many, or as a class when expanded; others skip it.

CDR3nt	CDR3aa	abundance	j_gene	d_gene	len	v_gene
TGTGCCAGCAGCTTAGGGACAGATACGACCAAGGGGCAGTTCTTC	CASSLGTDTTKGQFF	.	TRBJ2-1	TRBD1	15	TRBV5-4
TGTGCCAGCAGCTTACCTAGCGGGGGGGCCGACAACGATACGCAGTATTTT	CASSLPSGGADNDTQYF	medium-sized	TRBJ2-3	TRBD2	17	TRBV7-7
TGTGCCAGCAGTGATGGGACAGGGAAGTCACCCCTCCACTTT	CASSDGTGKSPLHF	few	TRBJ1-6	TRBD1	14	TRBV7-3
TGTGCCAGCTCACCCAGGGACAGCTATGGCTACACCTTC	CASSPRDSYGYTF	.	TRBJ1-2	TRBD1	13	TRBV18
TGTGCCAGCAGTTTTTCGGGACAGGGAGAGGGCAATCAGCCCCAGCATTTT	CASSFSGQGEGNQPQHF	.	TRBJ1-5	TRBD1	17	TRBV28
TGCGCCAGCAGCCCCACAGGGGGGAACACTGAAGCTTTCTTT	CASSPTGGNTEAFF	few	TRBJ1-1	TRBD1	14	TRBV4-3
TGTGCCAGCAGCTTGGTCGCCCGGGCTGCCTTGAACGAGCAGTACTTC	CASSLVARAALNEQYF	few	TRBJ2-7	.	16	TRBV7-2
TGTGCCTGGGGACTAGCGGATGGGACCCAGTACTTC	CAWGLADGTQYF	.	TRBJ2-5	TRBD2	12	TRBV30
TGTGCCAGCAGTGGGGGAGCGCCACAAGAGACCCAGTACTTC	CASSGGAPQETQYF	.	TRBJ2-5	.	14	TRBV2
TGTGCCAGCAGCGTAGGAGCAGGGCTGGGTGGCTACACCTTC	CASSVGAGLGGYTF	.	TRBJ1-2	.	14	TRBV9
TGTGCCTGGAGTGAGAAACGTTTAACAGCAGGGGTCCAGCCCCAGCATTTT	CAWSEKRLTAGVQPQHF	.	TRBJ1-5	.	17	TRBV30
TGCGCCAGCAGCTTAAGCGGGGGGCCCACCTACGAGCAGTACTTC	CASSLSGGPTYEQYF	few	TRBJ2-7	TRBD2	15	TRBV5-1
TGTGCCAGCAGGCTACAGGGGGCTAATGAAAAACTGTTTTTT	CASRLQGANEKLFF	.	TRBJ1-4	TRBD1	14	TRBV6-6
TGTGCCAGCAGTGAATTTTCACCCCTCCACTTT	CASSEFSPLHF	.	TRBJ1-6	.	11	TRBV6-1
TGTGCCAGCAGCTTGCGCATAAGATCCACAGATACGCAGTATTTT	CASSLRIRSTDTQYF	.	TRBJ2-3	.	15	TRBV7-8
TGTGCCAGCAGTGAAGCCCGGCGAGGTGAGCAGTTCTTC	CASSEARRGEQFF	few	TRBJ2-1	.	13	TRBV25-1
TGCAGCGGATACAGCTCTGGGGCCAACGTCCTGACTTTC	CSGYSSGANVLTF	.	TRBJ2-6	.	13	TRBV29-1
TGTGCCAGCAGCTTAGATCCAAGATCCGAGCAGTACTTC	CASSLDPRSEQYF	few	TRBJ2-7	.	13	TRBV11-2
TGCGCCAGCAGCCTGACAGGGGATTCGGAGACCCAGTACTTC	CASSLTGDSETQYF	few	TRBJ2-5	TRBD1	14	TRBV5-1
TGTGCCAACCAAGAACAGGGGGTAGGATTCCACGAGCAGTACTTC	CANQEQGVGFHEQYF	.	TRBJ2-7	TRBD1	15	TRBV6-5
TGTGCCAGTAGTATTGGGGGACAGGGGACTATTTACTATGGCTACACCTTC	CASSIGGQGTIYYGYTF	few	TRBJ1-2	TRBD1	17	TRBV19
TGTGCCATCAGTGACAGGGGGGATGATGGCTACACCTTC	CAISDRGDDGYTF	few	TRBJ1-2	TRBD1	13	TRBV10-3
TGTGCCAGCAGCGCCAGTATCAGGGATGGCTATGGCTACACCTTC	CASSASIRDGYGYTF	.	TRBJ1-2	.	15	TRBV7-8
TGTGCCAGCAGTGCGTTGGTGACTAGCGGGGGGGCGAATACGCAGTATTTT	CASSALVTSGGANTQYF	.	TRBJ2-3	TRBD2	17	TRBV2
TGTGCCACCAGCAGAGATATGACAGGGGTCTATGGCTACACCTTC	CATSRDMTGVYGYTF	.	TRBJ1-2	TRBD1	15	TRBV15
TGTGCCAGCTCACCCGACAGCCGACGAGAGACCCAGTACTTC	CASSPDSRRETQYF	.	TRBJ2-5	.	14	TRBV18
TGTGCCAGCAGCGTAGGACTAGCCACAGATACGCAGTATTTT	CASSVGLATDTQYF	.	TRBJ2-3	TRBD2	14	TRBV9
TGTGCCAGCAGTGGGGGGAATTACGAGCAGTACTTC	CASSGGNYEQYF	.	TRBJ2-7	.	12	TRBV7-9
TGCAGCGTTCGCCGACAGGGGGCGAAAGCTGAAGCTTTCTTT	CSVRRQGAKAEAFF	.	TRBJ1-1	TRBD1	14	TRBV29-1
TGCGCCAGCAGCCAAGAGAATGGGGCTGCTGGGGCCAACGTCCTGACTTTC	CASSQENGAAGANVLTF	.	TRBJ2-6	.	17	TRBV4-3
TGTGCCAGCAGCTTAGGAGACGTTGAAGCTTTCTTT	CASSLGDVEAFF	.	TRBJ1-1	.	12	TRBV7-9
TGTGCCAGCCGACAGCCTAACACCGGGGAGCTGTTTTTT	CASRQPNTGELFF	.	TRBJ2-2	.	13	TRBV7-8
TGTGCCAGCACAACTAGCGTGGGCACCGGGGAGCTGTTTTTT	CASTTSVGTGELFF	.	TRBJ2-2	TRBD2	14	TRBV6-5
TGTGCCAGCAGCAAAGTTGGCCCGTCCCGGGACAGGGTCCCTCGGGAAAAACTGTTTTTT	CASSKVGPSRDRVPREKLFF	.	TRBJ1-4	.	20	TRBV21-1
TGTGCCAGCAGCCAAGATCGGCTAGCGGGTGACTTCTCTGGGGCCAACGTCCTGACTTTC	CASSQDRLAGDFSGANVLTF	.	TRBJ2-6	TRBD2	20	TRBV4-2
TGTGCCAGCAGTTGGGGCGGCGGGCTAAGTGAGCAGTTCTTC	CASSWGGGLSEQFF	once	TRBJ2-1	.	14	TRBV6-5
TGTGCCAGCTCACTTAATCGGGACGGCCGCTCCTACGAGCAGTACTTC	CASSLNRDGRSYEQYF	.	TRBJ2-7	.	16	TRBV18